This T cell receptor (beta chain) originates from a study of cytotoxic CD8 clonotypes in ibrutinib-treated CLL. Study-level background: It was after a median approximately eleven months of treatment, range 6 to 36, that response samples were taken. On average, each sample had approximately 280,000 productive templates and tens of thousands of productive rearrangements.

The germline CDR1 and CDR2 sequences are KGHSH and LQKENI. Between the trimmed V and J ends, which lost 3 bases and 3 bases, there was a span of 14 bases. The CDR3 is 15 amino acids. Around 2 micrograms of genomic DNA from cryopreserved PBMCs went into TCR beta libraries. Clones were sequenced by immunoSEQ multiplex PCR, and TCRdb holds only the in-frame ones, with some missing. The sample includes nearly 85,000 clones, about 76% seen only once; the top ten take roughly 5%. In the case of this clone: What it recognizes is unknown.

The study's findings and limits: Sustained-remission and progressing patients had unequal sampling times.

V and J are TRBV18 and TRBJ1-2, with D possibly TRBD1 on 5 matching bases. The sequence derives from a human donor with chronic lymphocytic leukemia. The material was PBMCs, obtained after 12 months of ibrutinib treatment. CDR3 residues: CASSPSQTVDYGYTF. The DNA of the CDR3 is TGTGCCAGCTCACCCAGCCAGACAGTCGACTATGGCTACACCTTC.